Sequencing of this T cell receptor beta chain was carried out in a study of cytomegalovirus exposure and HLA in healthy donors. Whole-study findings and limits: Many donors carried some public TCRs, although rarity characterized most TCR sequences. Using a false discovery rate of 0.05, a later analysis showed that around 16,000 TCR beta sequences were associated with HLA alleles. Donors were assumed by presence/absence analyses to have roughly uniform sequencing depth.

About this clone: Its antigen is currently unknown.

The PCR employed 60 Vbeta primers together with 13 Jbeta primers. Clones were read by immunoSEQ multiplex PCR, and TCRdb kept only the in-frame ones, dropping some. This table holds under 150,000 clones. V was shortened by 4 bases and J by 3 bases, with 13 bases between the two germline ends. The CDR3 consists of 16 residues. CDR1 SGHVS and CDR2 FQNEAQ come from the germline V gene. This cohort consisted of healthy bone marrow donors. What was sequenced was PBMCs. J is TRBJ1-6 and V is TRBV7-8; D is possibly TRBD1 (5 bases). The receptor was isolated from a woman in her thirties or forties in good health and CMV-seronegative. Here the CDR3 DNA reads TGTGCCAGCAGCTCCCAAACCCAGGGCTATAATTCACCCCTCCACTTT. Its protein product is CASSSQTQGYNSPLHF.